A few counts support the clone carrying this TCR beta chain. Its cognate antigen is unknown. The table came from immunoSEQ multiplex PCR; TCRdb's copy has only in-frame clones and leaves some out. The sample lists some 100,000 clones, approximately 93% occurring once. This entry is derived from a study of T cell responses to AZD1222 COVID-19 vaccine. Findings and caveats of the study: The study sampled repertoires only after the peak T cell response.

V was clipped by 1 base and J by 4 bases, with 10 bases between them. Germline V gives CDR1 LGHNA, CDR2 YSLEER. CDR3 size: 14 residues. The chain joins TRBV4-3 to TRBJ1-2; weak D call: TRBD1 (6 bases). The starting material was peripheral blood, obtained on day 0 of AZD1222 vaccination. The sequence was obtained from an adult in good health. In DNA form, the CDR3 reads TGCGCCAGCAGCCAAGGGGGGGCGGCCTATGGCTACACCTTC. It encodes CASSQGGAAYGYTF.